The 16 T cell receptor beta chains listed next were all sequenced from one sample in a study of T cells in localized non-small cell lung cancer. Assay: immunoSEQ multiplex PCR; the TCRdb copy retains only in-frame clones and omits some. The sample records tens of thousands of clones, approximately 78% being singletons. The input for sequencing was peripheral blood, taken before any cancer treatment. Receptor source: a woman between 40 and 69 years old with stage I lung adenocarcinoma.

This chain links TRBV5-1 with TRBJ1-1, with D tentatively TRBD1 (5 bases). Germline assignment: CDR1 SGHRS and CDR2 YFSETQ. The CDR3 is 14 residues long. The V and J ends lost 4 bases and 12 bases respectively, with 22 bases between them. The CDR3: CASSPERGRQLPFF. The CDR3 DNA reads TGCGCCAGCAGCCCGGAGAGGGGCAGACAATTGCCTTTCTTT.

The chain employs TRBV19 and TRBJ1-2, with a weak D call TRBD1 (6 bases). Trimming removed 6 bases from V and 4 bases from J, with 15 bases in between. The CDR3 runs to 14 residues. Germline assignment: CDR1 LNHDA and CDR2 SQIVND (reference sequence). The CDR3 coding sequence is TGTGCCAGTAGCCCACAGGGCGTTGGCTATGGCTACACCTTC. Translation: CASSPQGVGYGYTF. Supplemented by reference TRBV19 and TRBJ1-2, the full variable domain reads DGGITQSPKYLFRKEGQNVTLSCEQNLNHDAMYWYRQDPGQGLRLIYYSQIVNDFQKGDIAEGYSVSREKKESFPLTVTSAQKNPTAFYLCASSPQGVGYGYTFGSGTRLTVV.

The rearrangement joins TRBV14 to TRBJ2-3; 10 bases are shared with TRBD1. The CDR3 spans 20 residues. Losses at the gene ends were 0 bases for V and 4 bases for J; bases not matched to a gene: 16. Germline V CDR1 and CDR2: SGHDN, FVKESK. CDR3 loop: CASSQEIGDRGRGIADTQYF. The CDR3 DNA reads as TGTGCCAGCAGCCAAGAAATAGGAGACAGGGGGCGCGGTATTGCAGATACGCAGTATTTT. The whole variable domain, filled in from reference TRBV14 and TRBJ2-3, reads EAGVTQFPSHSVIEKGQTVTLRCDPISGHDNLYWYRRVMGKEIKFLLHFVKESKQDESGMPNNRFLAERTGGTYSTLKVQPAELEDSGVYFCASSQEIGDRGRGIADTQYFGPGTRLTVL.

V gene TRBV27 combines with J gene TRBJ1-1, with D unclear. This CDR3 comprises 13 residues. CDR1 MNHEY and CDR2 SMNVEV come from the germline V gene (reference sequence). Trimming removed 3 bases from V and 0 bases from J, with 5 bases in between. In nucleotides, the CDR3 is TGTGCCAGCAGTTTTGTCATGAACACTGAAGCTTTCTTT. It encodes CASSFVMNTEAFF.

This clone was counted once. This rearrangement joins TRBV19 to TRBJ1-2; no clear D gene. This CDR3 has 14 residues. CDR1 and CDR2 from the germline V gene are LNHDA and SQIVND (reference sequence). Trimming pared 5 bases from V and 4 bases from J, leaving 14 bases between. CDR3 in amino acids: CASSPETRTYGYTF. CDR3 DNA: TGTGCCAGTAGTCCGGAGACCCGGACCTATGGCTACACCTTC.

This clone was seen a few times. The rearrangement uses TRBV12-5 and TRBJ2-7, with 9 bases identical to TRBD1. The CDR3 length is 16 residues. Unmatched junction bases numbered 12, after V lost 5 bases and J lost 4 bases. Germline loops: CDR1 LGHNT, CDR2 FRNRAP. The CDR3 DNA reads as TGTGCTAGTGGTCTCCGAACAGGGGGCGAGAGGTACGAGCAGTACTTC. Translated, it gives CASGLRTGGERYEQYF.

The chain employs TRBV7-3 and TRBJ1-5; no definite D call. The V end was cut by 1 base, the J end by 3 bases, with 13 bases between. The germline V gene has CDR1 SGHTA and CDR2 FQGTGA. This CDR3 is 16 amino acids long. DNA for the CDR3: TGTGCCAGCAGCTTAAATGGGGAATTGACCAATCAGCCCCAGCATTTT. It encodes CASSLNGELTNQPQHF.

This chain connects TRBV5-6 to TRBJ2-7; D is unresolved. This CDR3 is built from 12 residues. CDR1 is SGHDT and CDR2 is YYEEEE in the germline V gene. The ends were cut back, 1 base at V and 3 bases at J, with 5 bases in the middle. In nucleotides, the CDR3 is TGTGCCAGCAGCTTGCGCCTCTACGAGCAGTACTTC. Its translation is CASSLRLYEQYF.

The V and J genes are TRBV5-1 and TRBJ2-7; D is unresolved. This CDR3 is built from 13 residues. The germline V gene has CDR1 SGHRS and CDR2 YFSETQ. V was shortened by 2 bases and J by 1 base, with 7 bases between the two germline ends. For the CDR3, the DNA is TGCGCCAGCAGCTTAGTGATTTCCTACGAGCAGTACTTC. This codes for CASSLVISYEQYF.

This clone qualifies as medium-sized. This sequence joins TRBV5-1 and TRBJ2-7, with a tentative D call TRBD2 (6 bases). The CDR3 loop spans 11 amino acids. V was clipped by 3 bases and J by 5 bases, with 6 bases between them. Germline lookup yields CDR1 SGHRS and CDR2 YFSETQ. This CDR3 reads CASSWGDEQYF. The CDR3 DNA follows: TGCGCCAGCAGCTGGGGGGACGAGCAGTACTTC.

The chain's CDR3 is CSVEDLDRPREQFF. CDR3 nucleotides: TGCAGCGTTGAAGATTTGGACAGACCGCGGGAGCAGTTCTTC. This chain links TRBV29-1 with TRBJ2-1; tentatively, D is TRBD1 (6 bases). The CDR3 length is 14 residues. Trimming stripped 0 bases from V and 10 bases from J, with 16 bases between. The germline gives CDR1 SQVTM, CDR2 ANQGSEA.

This clone has more than one count but fewer than ten. V is TRBV5-1 and J is TRBJ2-5; 8 bases are a match to TRBD2. Germline trimming cut 0 bases from V and 4 bases from J; bases unmatched to any gene: 8. The CDR3 is made up of 16 amino acids. Germline-derived CDR1 and CDR2 are SGHRS and YFSETQ. The CDR3 here is CASSLVGTSRRETQYF. The CDR3 DNA follows: TGCGCCAGCAGCTTGGTTGGGACTAGTAGGAGAGAGACCCAGTACTTC.

This chain connects TRBV19 to TRBJ1-1, with D tentatively TRBD1 (5 bases). V was clipped by 3 bases and J by 5 bases, with 16 bases between them. The CDR3 loop spans 15 amino acids. From germline, CDR1 is LNHDA and CDR2 SQIVND (reference sequence). The CDR3 protein is CASSIQTVERTEAFF. The CDR3 DNA follows: TGTGCCAGTAGTATTCAGACAGTGGAGAGGACTGAAGCTTTCTTT.

J is TRBJ2-1 and V is TRBV29-1; D is perhaps TRBD1 (5 bases). Germline loops: CDR1 SQVTM, CDR2 ANQGSEA. The CDR3 loop spans 14 amino acids. Between the trimmed V and J ends, which lost 3 bases and 5 bases, there was a span of 14 bases. The CDR3 sequence: CSVESREMNNEQFF. Written as DNA, the CDR3 is TGCAGCGTTGAGAGCAGGGAAATGAACAATGAGCAGTTCTTC.

The J gene is TRBJ2-1, the V gene TRBV19; 12 nucleotides match TRBD1. V was pared by 10 bases and J by 7 bases, with 8 bases of the junction left unmatched. The CDR3 is 14 residues long. Germline V gene lookup returns CDR1 LNHDA and CDR2 SQIVND (reference sequence). The CDR3 DNA follows: TGTGCCACCAGCGGGACAGGGGGCCGGAATGAGCAGTTCTTC. This gives the protein CATSGTGGRNEQFF.

This clone is termed medium-sized. The chain links TRBV11-2 to TRBJ1-6; D remains ambiguous. This CDR3 contains 14 residues. Trimming removed 0 bases from V and 14 bases from J, with 14 bases in between. Germline assignment: CDR1 SGHAT and CDR2 FQNNGV. As DNA, the CDR3 is TGTGCCAGCAGCTTAGATCCGGCAGGTTTAGCCCTCCACTTT. This sequence encodes CASSLDPAGLALHF.